This T cell receptor (beta chain) originates from a study of T cell responses to AZD1222 COVID-19 vaccine (dated by TCRdb to the early 2020s). Notes on the research overall: AZD1222 recipients whose second dose came at about 4 weeks and those whose second dose came at about 12 weeks were combined into one group, since spike-specific TCR depth and breadth did not differ between the two schedules. Trial participants were enrolled by age into subgroups of 18-55, 56-69 and 70-plus years, and about 150, 27 and 61 TCR-sequenced participants, respectively, were included in these subgroups. TCR sequencing was performed for roughly 250 trial participants, of whom around 200 were given two doses of AZD1222 and around 25 were given two doses of MenACWY control vaccine. On the study overall, not on this receptor specifically: Participants were mostly white British, with more females than males. The authors suggested clonal diversity may have been underestimated. The 56-69-year group was small, and its depth increase did not reach significance, likely because of low power. Reportedly, almost half of the unique spike-specific TCRs recognized epitopes lying outside the regions that are mutated in the B.1.351 and B.1.1.7 variants. Because no day 14 peak-response samples were available, the repertoires could be characterized only after the peak T cell response. After two AZD1222 doses, both the breadth and the depth of spike-specific TCRs were significantly higher than at day 0 and than in MenACWY recipients. CD4 TCRs associated with the vaccine covered the entire spike protein, and the dominant responses were in regions 160-218 and 743-854. Conclusions about previously exposed vaccinees were limited because only six AZD1222 recipients were SARS-CoV-2 seropositive at baseline.

The sample's time point label is to be understood as: baseline before first vaccination. The vaccinee samples were drawn from two UK trials, COV001 and COV002, one of which was a single-blind randomized controlled phase 2/3 trial testing AZD1222 (ChAdOx1 nCoV-19) in healthy adults. Trial participant PBMC samples were collected at day 0 and day 28 after the second dose for TCRbeta chain sequencing. In regard to this clone: The antigen it binds to is not known. The input lacks base qualities; no much larger clone sits a single base away.

The CDR3 regions of human TCRbeta chains were subjected to immunosequencing. On the study's bioinformatics: Repertoire TCRs were matched against a reference library of SARS-CoV-2-specific TCRs generated with the MIRA antigen-specificity platform. Breadth was defined as the fraction of unique TCRs that were SARS-CoV-2-associated, and depth was defined as the fraction of total T cells that were SARS-CoV-2-associated. Using the MIRA data, each spike-specific TCR was assigned both to the spike region to which the TCR was reactive and to a CD4 or CD8 class. Log10-transformed breadth and depth values were compared by one-way ANOVA with Sidak's multiple comparisons tests. TCRdb mirrors the immuneACCESS table, restricted to in-frame sequences. Some clones are absent from its copies; in checked studies, under half trace to an unresolved V gene, and the reason for the others is unknown. For V, J and clone size, that table is used; D and trimming come from the DNA. This sample is represented by 100,000 or so clones; roughly 82% of them were singletons. Approximately 5.1% of the sample is in the top ten clones.

CDR1 and CDR2, looked up from the germline V gene, are SQVTM and ANQGSEA. V has 6 bases trimmed and J has 6 bases trimmed; junction bases matching no gene number 6. The CDR3 numbers 12 residues from cysteine through phenylalanine. Of all the DNA, just the CDR3 is kept, 36 bases in frame from base 1. The sample in question was peripheral blood, obtained on day 0 of AZD1222 vaccination. This clonotype was obtained from an adult in good health. The chain was built from TRBV29-1 and TRBJ1-2; 8 of the junction bases match TRBD1. CDR3 protein: CSVDWDRNGYTF. The DNA sequence is TGCAGCGTCGACTGGGACAGGAATGGCTACACCTTC.